This passage covers 18 T cell receptor beta chains from one sample sequenced in a study of cytomegalovirus exposure and HLA in healthy donors. The PCR made use of 60 Vbeta and 13 Jbeta primers. Using immunoSEQ multiplex PCR, the repertoire was profiled, and TCRdb retains in-frame clones only, with some absent. The sample yields 150,000 to 200,000 clones, roughly 90% seen once. The specimen was PBMCs. The receptor source for this set is a young woman in good health and CMV-seronegative.

The chain recombines TRBV30 with TRBJ2-5, with 11 positions matching TRBD2. The CDR3 is made up of 17 amino acids. Per germline, CDR1 GTSNPN and CDR2 SVGIG (reference sequence). V shed 3 bases and J 4 bases; nucleotides not matched to a gene: 13. CDR3 nucleotides: TGTGCCTGGAGACGAACCCCCGGTCTAGCGGGAGGAGAGACCCAGTACTTC. Protein: CAWRRTPGLAGGETQYF. Complete variable domain (other parts from reference TRBV30 and TRBJ2-5): SQTIHQWPATLVQPVGSPLSLECTVEGTSNPNLYWYRQAAGRGLQLLFYSVGIGQISSEVPQNLSASRPQDRQFILSSKKLLLSDSGFYLCAWRRTPGLAGGETQYFGPGTRLLVL.

The chain employs TRBV10-3 and TRBJ2-3; TRBD2 aligns across 7 bases. V dropped 6 bases and J dropped 0; count of bases not matched to a gene: 3. The CDR3 is 14 amino acids. Germline assignment: CDR1 ENHRY and CDR2 SYGVKD. This chain's CDR3 is CAISDGGSTDTQYF. CDR3 nucleotides: TGTGCCATCAGCGACGGGGGGAGCACAGATACGCAGTATTTT.

The rearrangement joins TRBV6-1 to TRBJ2-5; 8 nucleotides agree with TRBD2. The CDR3 covers 13 residues. Germline V gene lookup returns CDR1 MNHNS and CDR2 SASEGT. The trim removed 8 bases at V and 5 bases at J, leaving 7 bases unmatched. CDR3 amino acids: CASGTRGTETQYF. For the CDR3, the DNA is TGTGCCAGCGGGACTAGGGGGACGGAGACCCAGTACTTC.

This clone was found once. The V gene is TRBV5-1, the J gene TRBJ2-7; TRBD2 matches at 8 bases. Germline V gene data show CDR1 as SGHRS and CDR2 as YFSETQ. After removal of 7 bases from V and 6 bases from J, the junction contained 9 bases not matched to a gene. The CDR3 covers 13 residues. CDR3 loop: CASGAPGGSEQYF. CDR3 coding DNA: TGCGCCAGCGGCGCCCCGGGGGGGAGCGAGCAGTACTTC. The entire variable domain, with the rest obtained from reference TRBV5-1 and TRBJ2-7, is as follows: KAGVTQTPRYLIKTRGQQVTLSCSPISGHRSVSWYQQTPGQGLQFLFEYFSETQRNKGNFPGRFSGRQFSNSRSEMNVSTLELGDSALYLCASGAPGGSEQYFGPGTRLTVT.

This sequence joins TRBV9 and TRBJ1-3; possible D gene TRBD1, 5 bases. Trimming removed 2 bases at V and 4 bases at J, with 10 bases between. This CDR3 spans 14 amino acids. The germline V gene has CDR1 SGDLS and CDR2 YYNGEE. The CDR3 nucleotides read TGTGCCAGCAGCGTTGGGGCGGAAGGAAACACCATATATTTT. Translated, it gives CASSVGAEGNTIYF.

The chain couples TRBV6-1 to TRBJ2-6; D uncertain. The germline V gene encodes CDR1 MNHNS and CDR2 SASEGT. This CDR3 is built from 15 residues. The V end was cut by 7 bases, the J end by 1 base, with 11 bases between. The CDR3 region is CASTYYRSGANVLTF. The CDR3 DNA follows: TGTGCCAGCACATATTACAGATCTGGGGCCAACGTCCTGACTTTC.

In its sample, this clone was seen once. This chain's CDR3 is CASSPGLAGGFTDTQYF. Here the CDR3 DNA reads TGTGCCAGCAGCCCGGGACTAGCGGGGGGGTTCACAGATACGCAGTATTTT. The chain employs TRBV7-2 and TRBJ2-3; 16 bases align to TRBD2. The CDR3 totals 17 residues. V lost 5 bases, J lost 2 bases, and 4 bases stayed unmatched. Germline values: CDR1 SGHTA, CDR2 FQGNSA.

The chain joins TRBV5-4 to TRBJ2-7; TRBD2 agrees at 8 bases. The CDR3 contains 16 residues. CDR1 and CDR2 (germline): SGHNT, YYREEE (reference sequence). V dropped 2 bases and J dropped 0; count of bases not matched to a gene: 7. CDR3 sequence (DNA): TGTGCCAGCAGCTTCGGGGGGGGGATCTCCTCCTACGAGCAGTACTTC. This codes for CASSFGGGISSYEQYF.

The chain has TRBV19 and TRBJ1-5; tentative D call: TRBD1 (6 bases). V lost 3 bases and J 5 bases, leaving 11 bases between the germline ends. This CDR3 contains 14 residues. Germline CDR1 and CDR2: LNHDA and SQIVND (reference sequence). CDR3 sequence (DNA): TGTGCCAGTAGTATCTACAGGGAAGATCAGCCCCAGCATTTT. It translates to CASSIYREDQPQHF.

The genes are TRBV29-1 and TRBJ1-4; D is uncertain. CDR3 size: 13 residues. Germline CDR1 is SQVTM and CDR2 is ANQGSEA. Between the trimmed V and J ends, which lost 4 bases and 5 bases, there was a span of 11 bases. CDR3 amino acids: CSVVRHPNEKLFF. In nucleotides, the CDR3 is TGCAGCGTTGTAAGACACCCGAATGAAAAACTGTTTTTT.

This clone was seen just once. The chain is built from TRBV5-1 and TRBJ2-3; 15 nucleotides line up with TRBD2. Germline lookup yields CDR1 SGHRS and CDR2 YFSETQ. The CDR3 runs to 20 residues. With 1 base clipped from V and 0 bases from J, the junction kept 9 bases outside the gene matches. This CDR3 is CASSLRPGTSGGRSTDTQYF. The CDR3 bases are TGCGCCAGCAGCTTGCGGCCTGGGACTAGCGGGGGGCGGAGCACAGATACGCAGTATTTT.

The genes are TRBV11-1 and TRBJ2-1; a possible D gene is TRBD1 (6 bases). Germline assignment: CDR1 SGHAT and CDR2 FQDESV (reference sequence). The CDR3 is made up of 15 amino acids. V gave up 5 bases and J gave up 6 bases, with 17 bases separating them. This CDR3 is CASSPQGPPGNEQFF. The CDR3 DNA reads TGTGCCAGCAGCCCCCAGGGGCCCCCCGGCAATGAGCAGTTCTTC.

The rearrangement joins TRBV5-8 to TRBJ2-7, with TRBD1 matching over 12 bases. The CDR3 consists of 15 residues. Per germline, CDR1 SGHTS and CDR2 YDEGEE. V gave up 1 base and J gave up 6 bases; unmatched junction bases: 5. The CDR3 loop reads CASSLLGTGGIEQYF. The DNA of the CDR3 is TGTGCCAGCAGCTTGTTAGGGACAGGGGGCATCGAGCAGTACTTC.

V is TRBV29-1 and J is TRBJ1-4, with 7 positions matching TRBD1. In germline, CDR1 is SQVTM, CDR2 ANQGSEA. The CDR3 is made up of 14 amino acids. After removal of 5 bases from V and 5 bases from J, the junction contained 8 bases not matched to a gene. As DNA, the CDR3 is TGCAGCGTTTGTTGGCAGGGGGTAAATGAAAAACTGTTTTTT. Its protein product is CSVCWQGVNEKLFF.

The chain is built from TRBV6-5 and TRBJ2-2, with a tentative D call TRBD2 (5 bases). This CDR3 contains 14 residues. Deletions cut 0 bases from V and 5 bases from J, with 7 bases between. Germline V lookup: CDR1 MNHEY, CDR2 SVGAGI. CDR3 DNA sequence: TGTGCCAGCAGTTACTCGAGACTAACCGGGGAGCTGTTTTTT. Translating gives CASSYSRLTGELFF.

The chain recombines TRBV6-6 with TRBJ1-3; maybe TRBD1 (5 bases). CDR1 is MNHNY, CDR2 SVGAGI, per germline (reference sequence). V lost 8 bases and J 0 bases, leaving 5 bases between the germline ends. The length of the CDR3 is 12 residues. The CDR3 coding sequence is TGTGCCAGCGACAGCTCTGGAAACACCATATATTTT. Encoded protein: CASDSSGNTIYF.

V gene TRBV18 combines with J gene TRBJ2-1; 7 bases map to TRBD1. After removal of 0 bases from V and 7 bases from J, the junction contained 6 bases not matched to a gene. Germline loops: CDR1 KGHSH, CDR2 LQKENI. The CDR3 totals 15 residues. In DNA, the CDR3 is TGTGCCAGCTCACCACCAGGGGGCGGCGAGAATGAGCAGTTCTTC. Translated, it gives CASSPPGGGENEQFF.

The V call is TRBV28, the J call TRBJ2-7; tentative D call: TRBD2 (6 bases). Trimming left V 8 bases short and J 4 bases short, with 15 bases between. Per germline, CDR1 MDHEN and CDR2 SYDVKM. The CDR3 is made up of 13 amino acids. CDR3 nucleotide sequence: TGTGCCAGCGGCCAATACGCGGGGTACGAGCAGTACTTC. It translates to CASGQYAGYEQYF.